Sequencing of this TCR beta chain was carried out in a study of T cells in Graves' hyperthyroidism and ophthalmopathy. The TCR beta CDR3 regions underwent amplification using RNA transcripts as the source. TCR CDR3 underwent first-round RT-PCR with the HTBI primer set. From the multiplex PCR reads, TCRdb called clonotypes with MiXCR, one entry per CDR3 protein. The top ten hold about 7% of the sample, which has about 600,000 distinct CDR3 sequences, approximately 15% seen once. The CDR3 sequence is 14 residues long. Losses at the gene ends were 4 bases for V and 6 bases for J; bases not matched to a gene: 5. In germline, CDR1 is DFQATT, CDR2 SNEGSKA (reference sequence). Ophthalmopathy patients had Clinical Activity Score at least 3, NOSPECS grade at least 4, duration under 3 months. On the basis of clinical symptoms, serum thyroxine and TRAb, thyroid ultrasound and orbital computed tomography, diagnoses were made.

As regards this clonotype: The antigen remains undetermined.

Study-level results: The blood repertoire included most of the expanded thyroid clonotypes above 0.001. The model anticipated ophthalmopathy a median approximately 6.5 months pre-onset.

The source is a woman between 18 and 29 years old with Graves' ophthalmopathy. This chain links TRBV20-1 with TRBJ1-6, with 8 bases fitting TRBD1. Sequencing input: blood. This CDR3 is CSAKPGQANSPLHF. DNA for the CDR3: TGCAGTGCTAAACCGGGACAGGCTAATTCACCCCTCCACTTT.